Listed below are T cell receptor beta chains from one sample, sequenced in a study of cytotoxic CD8 clonotypes in ibrutinib-treated CLL. Sequenced by immunoSEQ multiplex PCR; TCRdb stores in-frame clones only, minus some. The profile shows more than 55,000 clones, approximately 71% of them singletons. Sequences were derived from PBMCs, sampled after 12 months of ibrutinib treatment. These receptors all come from a human donor with chronic lymphocytic leukemia. The CDR3 runs from the conserved cysteine through the conserved F or W. The order of the fields is J gene, V gene, D gene, clone size, CDR3 DNA, CDR3 protein. A D gene is named only where the DNA matches it firmly. For some rows the clone size is stated as once, few or many, or as a class when expanded; others skip it.

TRBJ2-7 | TRBV4-3 | TRBD1 | NA | TGCGCCAGCAGCTCACACAGGGGGCCGGGGTACGAGCAGTACTTC | CASSSHRGPGYEQYF
TRBJ2-2 | TRBV19 | NA | NA | TGTGCCAGTAGGAAACAGGGCTTGAACACCGGGGAGCTGTTTTTT | CASRKQGLNTGELFF
TRBJ1-1 | TRBV18 | NA | NA | TGTGCCAGCTCCCGAGGAGGGTACACTGAAGCTTTCTTT | CASSRGGYTEAFF
TRBJ2-1 | TRBV19 | TRBD2 | NA | TGTGCCAGTAGTACAAGACCCTCACTAGCGGGAAATGTCAATGAGCAGTTCTTC | CASSTRPSLAGNVNEQFF
TRBJ2-7 | TRBV5-6 | NA | NA | TGTGCCAGCAGCCCCCTTGACAGGAGCTCCTACGAGCAGTACTTC | CASSPLDRSSYEQYF
TRBJ2-7 | TRBV29-1 | TRBD1 | NA | TGCAGCGTAAAGGACAGGGGTCCCTACGAGCAGTACTTC | CSVKDRGPYEQYF
TRBJ1-1 | TRBV5-1 | NA | NA | TGCGCCAGCAGCTTGGATCGGACACCGGGAACTGAAGCTTTCTTT | CASSLDRTPGTEAFF
TRBJ2-2 | TRBV27 | NA | NA | TGTGCCAGCAGTTTCAGCACCGGGGAGCTGTTTTTT | CASSFSTGELFF
TRBJ2-3 | TRBV28 | TRBD1 | NA | TGTGCCAGCAGTCCCCCAACGGGACAGCCTTTCACAGATACGCAGTATTTT | CASSPPTGQPFTDTQYF
TRBJ1-1 | TRBV10-3 | NA | NA | TGTGCCATCAGTGAGAGTTGGCCGGCCCAGGGAAACACTGAAGCTTTCTTT | CAISESWPAQGNTEAFF
TRBJ1-2 | TRBV28 | TRBD1 | NA | TGTGCCAGCACCAACCCGGGACAGGGTTCGTTCGATGGCTACACCTTC | CASTNPGQGSFDGYTF
TRBJ2-1 | TRBV5-1 | TRBD2 | NA | TGCGCCAGCAGCACGGAGGTAGCGGGTAGCGGTGAGCAGTTCTTC | CASSTEVAGSGEQFF
TRBJ2-7 | TRBV19 | TRBD1 | NA | TGTGCCAGTAGTACTACAGGGGCAAGCGAGCAGTACTTC | CASSTTGASEQYF
TRBJ1-5 | TRBV30 | NA | few | TGTGCCTGGAGTGTACAGGGCTACGGCCTTGGGCCCCAGCATTTT | CAWSVQGYGLGPQHF
TRBJ2-1 | TRBV10-3 | NA | NA | TGTGCCATCAGTGAGTGGCTCCTTGACAATGAGCAGTTCTTC | CAISEWLLDNEQFF
TRBJ1-4 | TRBV4-3 | NA | NA | TGCGCCAGCAGCCAACAAATGGGTGAAAAACTGTTTTTT | CASSQQMGEKLFF
TRBJ2-3 | TRBV27 | NA | NA | TGTGCCAGCAGTTGGGCCGGGGCAGATACGCAGTATTTT | CASSWAGADTQYF
TRBJ1-1 | TRBV4-1 | NA | NA | TGCGCCAGCAGCCCCATTCTGGAGGGGGAAGCTTTCTTT | CASSPILEGEAFF
TRBJ1-2 | TRBV27 | TRBD1 | once | TGTGCCAGCAGTTTTGACAGGGTCGGACGGCGCACCTTC | CASSFDRVGRRTF
TRBJ2-1 | TRBV30 | TRBD2 | NA | TGTGCCTGGAGTGCCAGCGGGAGGGGAGCGTACAATGAGCAGTTCTTC | CAWSASGRGAYNEQFF
TRBJ2-7 | TRBV6-5 | TRBD2 | NA | TGTGCCAGCAGTGCGCAGGGACTAGCGGGTTCCCGGCAGTACTTC | CASSAQGLAGSRQYF
TRBJ1-2 | TRBV7-9 | NA | NA | TGTGCCAGCAAGAGACTGCCCTATGGCTACACCTTC | CASKRLPYGYTF
TRBJ2-5 | TRBV7-2 | TRBD1 | NA | TGTGCCAGCAGCGAGAGGACAGGGGGCGGTCCTATGGAGACCCAGTACTTC | CASSERTGGGPMETQYF
TRBJ2-7 | TRBV6-5 | TRBD1 | NA | TGTGCCAGCAGTTACACAGGGGGCCCGGGCTACGAGCAGTACTTC | CASSYTGGPGYEQYF
TRBJ1-5 | TRBV19 | NA | NA | TGTGCCAGTAGTCCTCGGGGGCAACCCCAGCATTTT | CASSPRGQPQHF
TRBJ1-3 | TRBV9 | NA | NA | TGTGCCAGCAGCGGGCGGGTAGGACTCTCTGGAAACACCATATATTTT | CASSGRVGLSGNTIYF
TRBJ1-1 | TRBV30 | TRBD1 | NA | TGTGCCTGGAGTAATAGACAGGGAGGGTGGACTGAAGCTTTCTTT | CAWSNRQGGWTEAFF
TRBJ2-3 | TRBV11-2 | NA | once | TGTGCCAGCAGCCACCTTGGCACAGATACGCAGTATTTT | CASSHLGTDTQYF
TRBJ2-2 | TRBV5-4 | NA | NA | TGTGCCAGCAGCCGGCAGGTAGAGGCGAACACCGGGGAGCTGTTTTTT | CASSRQVEANTGELFF
TRBJ2-5 | TRBV5-1 | NA | NA | TGCGCCAGCAAATTAGGGGGGGACCAAGAGACCCAGTACTTC | CASKLGGDQETQYF
TRBJ2-3 | TRBV5-4 | NA | few | TGTGCCAGCAGCTCACTAGGCACAGATACGCAGTATTTT | CASSSLGTDTQYF
TRBJ2-3 | TRBV7-8 | NA | NA | TGTGCCAGCAGCTTCCGGGACGGGTTTATAGATACGCAGTATTTT | CASSFRDGFIDTQYF
TRBJ2-2 | TRBV5-4 | NA | NA | TGTGCCAGCAGCTTTGGGCAGCTCAACACCGGGGAGCTGTTTTTT | CASSFGQLNTGELFF
TRBJ1-3 | TRBV9 | NA | NA | TGTGCCAGCAGCGATGTGGGGGCCCCTGGAGGAAACACCATATATTTT | CASSDVGAPGGNTIYF
TRBJ2-5 | TRBV7-9 | TRBD2 | NA | TGTGCCAGCAGCGGCGGGACTAGCGGAGAGACCCAGTACTTC | CASSGGTSGETQYF
TRBJ2-5 | TRBV18 | NA | once | TGTGCCAGCTCACAGTCGGGCCCGCAAGAGACCCAGTACTTC | CASSQSGPQETQYF
TRBJ2-1 | TRBV18 | TRBD2 | NA | TGTGCCAGCTCACCAGTCAGGACTAGTGACAATGAGCAGTTCTTC | CASSPVRTSDNEQFF
TRBJ2-5 | TRBV19 | NA | NA | TGTGCCAGTAGTATTACTAGCCGGGAGACCCAGTACTTC | CASSITSRETQYF
TRBJ2-7 | TRBV2 | NA | NA | TGTGCCAGCAGTGAAGCGCTACCCCCCCGACCTTACGAGCAGTACTTC | CASSEALPPRPYEQYF
TRBJ1-1 | TRBV27 | TRBD1 | NA | TGTGCCAGCAGGTACCACAGGGGGGGAGGCCTTGAGGCTTTCTTT | CASRYHRGGGLEAFF
TRBJ2-5 | TRBV28 | NA | NA | TGTGCCACCCGGAGGACAAATCGGGAGACCCAGTACTTC | CATRRTNRETQYF
TRBJ2-7 | TRBV5-6 | NA | NA | TGTGCCAGCAGCTTGGGACTTGGAGCCCCCGAGCAGTACTTC | CASSLGLGAPEQYF
TRBJ1-4 | TRBV19 | TRBD1 | NA | TGTGCCAGTACCCGGACAGGGGGCGATGAAAAACTGTTTTTT | CASTRTGGDEKLFF
TRBJ2-1 | TRBV6-6 | TRBD2 | NA | TGTGCCAGCAGTTACCTGACTAGCGGGGCCTACAATGAGCAGTTCTTC | CASSYLTSGAYNEQFF
TRBJ2-1 | TRBV4-1 | NA | NA | TGCGCCAGCAGCCAAGAAACCGGGAGCTCCTACAATGAGCAGTTCTTC | CASSQETGSSYNEQFF
TRBJ1-1 | TRBV18 | TRBD1 | NA | TGTGCCAGCTCACGACGGACAGGGCAGAACACTGAAGCTTTCTTT | CASSRRTGQNTEAFF
TRBJ2-1 | TRBV11-3 | NA | NA | TGTGCCAGCAGCTTAGGAGGGTTGGGTTACAATGAGCAGTTCTTC | CASSLGGLGYNEQFF
TRBJ2-1 | TRBV9 | TRBD2 | NA | TGTGCCAGCAGCGTGGGGACTAGCGGTAACAATGAGCAGTTCTTC | CASSVGTSGNNEQFF
TRBJ1-6 | TRBV10-3 | TRBD1 | NA | TGTGCCATCAGTGGAAGACAGGGGGATTCACCCCTCCACTTT | CAISGRQGDSPLHF
TRBJ2-3 | TRBV6-6 | TRBD2 | few | TGTGCCAGCAGTCTAGCGGGAACGCAGTATTTT | CASSLAGTQYF
TRBJ2-2 | TRBV11-2 | TRBD1 | few | TGTGCCAGCAGTTGGAGGTCAGGGGGCACCGGGGAGCTGTTTTTT | CASSWRSGGTGELFF
TRBJ2-7 | TRBV28 | TRBD1 | NA | TGTGCCAGCAGTTCACCTGGGACAGGGATTCAGTACTTC | CASSSPGTGIQYF
TRBJ2-5 | TRBV11-2 | NA | NA | TGTGCCAGCAGCTCGGGGGAGACCCAGTACTTC | CASSSGETQYF